This TCR beta chain was identified in a study of shared clonotypes between healthy human individuals. About the research overall: Contributing individuals were two females and a few males aged 18 to 49. Study-level points and caveats: Rarefaction demonstrated incomplete sorted-subset sequencing despite large depth. What limited the represented genetic and exposure-history diversity was the small number of donors.

Germline CDR1 is SQVTM and CDR2 is ANQGSEA. V shed 4 bases and J 4 bases; nucleotides not matched to a gene: 4. The CDR3 loop spans 14 amino acids. To note about this clone: Its antigen is unknown.

Profiling relied on immunoSEQ multiplex PCR, and the TCRdb table lists in-frame clones only, not all of them. In the table there are roughly 2.2 million clones, less than 95% of which are singletons. This TCR derives from a man aged 18 to 30 in good health. Some clones in this sample may be carry-over from other donors' samples. Sequences were obtained from naive CD4+ T cells from PBMCs. Sample subset: CD45RA+ positively selected. V is TRBV29-1 and J is TRBJ2-2; 9 bases are a match to TRBD1. The CDR3 reads CSVGQGGRTGELFF. The CDR3 nucleotides are TGCAGCGTTGGACAGGGGGGGCGCACCGGGGAGCTGTTTTTT.